Listed here are 21 T cell receptor beta chains from one sample, sequenced in a study of cytomegalovirus exposure and HLA in healthy donors. The PCR used 60 Vbeta and 13 Jbeta primers. Generated by immunoSEQ multiplex PCR, the TCRdb table keeps only in-frame clones and is missing some. In the table there are roughly 120,000 clones, 80% of which are singletons. The specimen sequenced was PBMCs. These TCRs come from a male donor in good health and CMV-seronegative.

This clone was seen a few times. V usage is TRBV9 and J usage is TRBJ1-1; the D is unclear. Germline V gene data show CDR1 as SGDLS and CDR2 as YYNGEE. Between the trimmed V and J ends, which lost 0 bases and 5 bases, there was a span of 14 bases. The CDR3 has 15 residues. Here the CDR3 reads CASSVVPAGETEAFF. The CDR3 nucleotides read TGTGCCAGCAGCGTAGTTCCAGCCGGGGAGACTGAAGCTTTCTTT. The whole variable domain, filled in from reference TRBV9 and TRBJ1-1, reads DSGVTQTPKHLITATGQRVTLRCSPRSGDLSVYWYQQSLDQGLQFLIQYYNGEERAKGNILERFSAQQFPDLHSELNLSSLELGDSALYFCASSVVPAGETEAFFGQGTRLTVV.

This chain uses TRBV7-2 with TRBJ1-1; TRBD1 is a possible D gene (6 bases). V was pared by 5 bases and J by 4 bases, with 11 bases between. The length of the CDR3 is 13 residues. The V gene's germline CDR1 is SGHTA and CDR2 FQGNSA. The CDR3 DNA is TGTGCCAGCAGCCCGGACAGAACCACTGAAGCTTTCTTT. The encoded protein is CASSPDRTTEAFF.

V gene TRBV27 combines with J gene TRBJ2-2, with D uncertain. The germline V gene has CDR1 MNHEY and CDR2 SMNVEV (reference sequence). The CDR3 contains 15 residues. Trimming took off 3 bases at V and 5 bases at J, with 13 bases between the two ends. The CDR3 DNA sequence: TGTGCCAGCAGTTTTTGGCCCCCGAGGACCGGGGAGCTGTTTTTT. As protein: CASSFWPPRTGELFF.

The rearrangement links TRBV21-1 to TRBJ1-5; TRBD1, as called in the table, went unchecked against the DNA. TRBV21-1 is tagged as a pseudogene. This CDR3 comprises 15 residues. CDR3 nucleotides: TGTGCCAGCAGTCACAGGGGAATTTCCGGGCAGCCCCAGCATTTT. This codes for CASSHRGISGQPQHF.

The V call is TRBV6-6, the J call TRBJ2-5; possibly TRBD1 for D (6 bases). Germline values: CDR1 MNHNY, CDR2 SVGAGI (reference sequence). The V end lost 7 bases, the J end lost 0 bases, and 12 bases lay between the germline ends. The CDR3 loop spans 14 amino acids. The CDR3 DNA sequence: TGTGCCAGCAACGCAGGGACATACCAAGAGACCCAGTACTTC. It codes for CASNAGTYQETQYF.

The chain joins TRBV9 to TRBJ2-1; TRBD1 matches 7 bases. Germline V gives CDR1 SGDLS, CDR2 YYNGEE. The length of the CDR3 is 14 residues. Unmatched junction bases numbered 2, after V lost 2 bases and J lost 3 bases. CDR3 in amino acids: CASSVWTGYNEQFF. In nucleotides, the CDR3 is TGTGCCAGCAGCGTCTGGACAGGCTACAATGAGCAGTTCTTC. The full variable domain, in which reference TRBV9 and TRBJ2-1 provide the parts outside the CDR3, is DSGVTQTPKHLITATGQRVTLRCSPRSGDLSVYWYQQSLDQGLQFLIQYYNGEERAKGNILERFSAQQFPDLHSELNLSSLELGDSALYFCASSVWTGYNEQFFGPGTRLTVL.

The V gene is TRBV5-6, the J gene TRBJ1-1; no definite D call. The V and J ends lost 3 bases and 4 bases respectively, with 13 bases between them. The CDR3 is 14 amino acids. Germline loops: CDR1 SGHDT, CDR2 YYEEEE. The CDR3 DNA reads as TGTGCCAGCAGCTCCCGCCCAGGTGGCACTGAAGCTTTCTTT. Its translation: CASSSRPGGTEAFF.

This chain links TRBV9 with TRBJ1-6, with D uncertain. The CDR3 contains 15 residues. Trimming removed 5 bases at V and 14 bases at J, with 23 bases between. Looked up from germline, CDR1 is SGDLS and CDR2 is YYNGEE. This chain's CDR3 is CASSRTGSGGAALHF. CDR3 sequence (DNA): TGTGCCAGCAGTCGGACGGGTTCTGGCGGAGCGGCCCTCCACTTT. The whole variable domain, filled in from reference TRBV9 and TRBJ1-6, reads DSGVTQTPKHLITATGQRVTLRCSPRSGDLSVYWYQQSLDQGLQFLIQYYNGEERAKGNILERFSAQQFPDLHSELNLSSLELGDSALYFCASSRTGSGGAALHFGNGTRLTVT.

The sample holds a few counts of this clone. The chain links TRBV28 to TRBJ2-3; D perhaps matches TRBD1 (7 bases). The CDR3 consists of 15 residues. Germline V gene sequence: CDR1 MDHEN, CDR2 SYDVKM. Trimming removed 2 bases at V and 6 bases at J, with 15 bases between. CDR3 in DNA: TGTGCCAGCAGTTTAGGAGGGGGCGAGACGGATACGCAGTATTTT. This encodes CASSLGGGETDTQYF.

The chain couples TRBV11-2 to TRBJ2-5, with a tentative D call TRBD1 (5 bases). The germline V gene has CDR1 SGHAT and CDR2 FQNNGV. CDR3 length: 16 residues. V gave up 2 bases and J gave up 2 bases, with 15 bases separating them. Here the CDR3 reads CASSLKDWTKQETQYF. The CDR3 region has the DNA TGTGCCAGCAGCTTAAAAGACTGGACAAAACAAGAGACCCAGTACTTC.

The chain links TRBV7-2 to TRBJ2-5; TRBD1 aligns across 7 bases. This CDR3 comprises 17 residues. Per germline, CDR1 SGHTA and CDR2 FQGNSA. Trimming removed 1 base from V and 5 bases from J; junction bases left unmatched: 13. The CDR3 coding sequence is TGTGCCAGCAGCTTAGTGACAGGGCCGAGGAGGTATGAGACCCAGTACTTC. Its protein product is CASSLVTGPRRYETQYF.

This clone has a handful of counts. V is TRBV11-2 and J is TRBJ2-7; D is perhaps TRBD1 (5 bases). V shed 5 bases and J shed 6 bases, with 23 bases lying between them. Germline V lookup: CDR1 SGHAT, CDR2 FQNNGV. This CDR3 has 16 residues. The CDR3 reads CASSPGPRALTGEQYF. The DNA of the CDR3 is TGTGCCAGCAGCCCAGGGCCCCGAGCTCTGACGGGCGAGCAGTACTTC.

The rearrangement uses TRBV18 and TRBJ1-6; D is possibly TRBD1 (6 bases). The length of the CDR3 is 16 residues. V shed 3 bases and J shed 6 bases, with 15 bases lying between them. In germline, CDR1 is KGHSH, CDR2 LQKENI. The CDR3 is CASSPPSLQGNSPLHF. Written as DNA, the CDR3 is TGTGCCAGCTCACCCCCCTCGCTACAGGGTAATTCACCCCTCCACTTT.

The chain is built from TRBV6-5 and TRBJ1-1, with 9 bases that match TRBD1. The CDR3 is 14 amino acids. The V and J ends lost 5 bases and 1 base, in that order; junction bases with no gene match: 2. Looked up from germline, CDR1 is MNHEY and CDR2 is SVGAGI. The CDR3 region has the DNA TGTGCCAGCAGTGGACAGGGGTGGAACACTGAAGCTTTCTTT. Translation: CASSGQGWNTEAFF.

The chain carries TRBV7-9 and TRBJ2-7, with 10 bases identical to TRBD1. The V and J ends lost 5 bases and 5 bases, in that order; junction bases with no gene match: 6. This CDR3 comprises 14 residues. Germline V lookup: CDR1 SEHNR, CDR2 FQNEAQ (reference sequence). DNA for the CDR3: TGTGCCAGCAGCCGAGAGGGGACAGGGGACGAGCAGTACTTC. Translated: CASSREGTGDEQYF.

The chain is built from TRBV5-8 and TRBJ2-3; the match to TRBD2 covers 8 bases. The V gene end was trimmed by 4 bases and the J gene end by 0 bases; junction bases not matched to a gene: 7. The germline V gene encodes CDR1 SGHTS and CDR2 YDEGEE. The CDR3 is made up of 16 amino acids. DNA for the CDR3: TGTGCCAGCAGCCCGGGACTAGTCAGAAGCACAGATACGCAGTATTTT. It codes for CASSPGLVRSTDTQYF.

V gene TRBV28 combines with J gene TRBJ1-2, with D maybe TRBD1 (6 bases). The germline V gene encodes CDR1 MDHEN and CDR2 SYDVKM. The CDR3 consists of 14 residues. Trimming stripped 6 bases from V and 8 bases from J, with 19 bases between. The CDR3 reads CASSLPTSGAGYTF. CDR3 nucleotides: TGTGCCAGCAGCCTTCCGACATCAGGGGCCGGCTACACCTTC.

The chain carries TRBV6-1 and TRBJ1-2, with 7 bases that match TRBD1. Germline V gene lookup returns CDR1 MNHNS and CDR2 SASEGT. CDR3 length equals 15 residues. Trimming cost V 0 bases and J 8 bases; bases outside gene matches: 9. Written as DNA, the CDR3 is TGTGCCAGCAGTGAAGCACAGGGGTGGGGAAGAGGCTACACCTTC. It encodes CASSEAQGWGRGYTF.

This clone was counted between two and nine times. The chain is built from TRBV10-3 and TRBJ2-4; no reliable D call. The CDR3 sequence is 14 residues long. The V gene's germline CDR1 is ENHRY and CDR2 SYGVKD. Deletions cut 7 bases from V and 0 bases from J, with 10 bases between. DNA for the CDR3: TGTGCCATCAAGGAGTCTCTAGCCAAAAACATTCAGTACTTC. Translating it yields CAIKESLAKNIQYF.

This clone has only a few counts. The rearrangement uses TRBV6-5 and TRBJ1-1; 9 bases agree with TRBD1. V gave up 2 bases and J gave up 7 bases; unmatched junction bases: 8. CDR3 size: 15 residues. The germline V gene encodes CDR1 MNHEY and CDR2 SVGAGI. The CDR3 sequence is CASSYLPDRGGEAFF. CDR3 DNA: TGTGCCAGCAGTTACCTCCCGGACAGGGGCGGTGAAGCTTTCTTT.

The chain is built from TRBV27 and TRBJ1-1; D gene ambiguous. V lost 3 bases to trimming and J lost 0 bases, with 17 bases between them. The germline CDR1 and CDR2 sequences are MNHEY and SMNVEV (reference sequence). This CDR3 spans 17 amino acids. CDR3: CASSLSAGDAMNTEAFF. In DNA, the CDR3 is TGTGCCAGCAGTTTGTCGGCAGGCGACGCCATGAACACTGAAGCTTTCTTT.